This TCR beta chain emerged from a study of control samples from healthy donors and cancer patients. Sequenced by immunoSEQ multiplex PCR; TCRdb stores in-frame clones only, minus some. This table has about 100,000 clones, about 90% appearing once. This clone was detected only a few times. Looked up from germline, CDR1 is SGHTA and CDR2 is FQGNSA. Between the trimmed V and J ends, which lost 5 bases and 3 bases, there was a span of 7 bases. The CDR3 sequence is 13 residues long. Sequenced material: blood. This chain links TRBV7-2 with TRBJ2-2; D not resolved. The origin of this receptor is a woman in her forties or fifties in good health. The CDR3 region has the DNA TGTGCCAGCAGCCGCTCTTACACCGGGGAGCTGTTTTTT. This gives the protein CASSRSYTGELFF. The full variable domain, with the rest looked up from reference TRBV7-2 and TRBJ2-2, is GAGVSQSPSNKVTEKGKDVELRCDPISGHTALYWYRQSLGQGLEFLIYFQGNSAPDKSGLPSDRFSAERTGGSVSTLTIQRTQQEDSAVYLCASSRSYTGELFFGEGSRLTVL.